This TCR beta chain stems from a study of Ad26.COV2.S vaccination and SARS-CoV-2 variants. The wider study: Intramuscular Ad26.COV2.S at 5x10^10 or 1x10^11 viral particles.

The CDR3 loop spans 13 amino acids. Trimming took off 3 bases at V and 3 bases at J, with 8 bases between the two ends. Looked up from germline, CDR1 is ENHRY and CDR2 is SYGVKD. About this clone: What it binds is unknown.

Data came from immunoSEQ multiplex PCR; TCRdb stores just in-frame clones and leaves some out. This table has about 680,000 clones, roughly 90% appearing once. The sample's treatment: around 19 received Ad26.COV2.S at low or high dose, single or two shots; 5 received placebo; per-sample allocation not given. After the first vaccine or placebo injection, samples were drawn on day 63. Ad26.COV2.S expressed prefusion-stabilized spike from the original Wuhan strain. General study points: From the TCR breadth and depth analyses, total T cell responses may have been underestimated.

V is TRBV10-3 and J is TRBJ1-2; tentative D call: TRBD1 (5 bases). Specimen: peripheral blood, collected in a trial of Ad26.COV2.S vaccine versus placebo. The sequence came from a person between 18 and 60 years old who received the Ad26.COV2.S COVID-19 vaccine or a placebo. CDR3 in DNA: TGTGCCATCAGTGAAGGCAGGGACTATGGCTACACCTTC. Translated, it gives CAISEGRDYGYTF.